Listed here are 27 T cell receptor beta chains from one sample, sequenced in a study of blood T cell repertoires in COVID-19. Repertoires were generated with immunoSEQ multiplex PCR, while TCRdb's copy carries only in-frame clones and drops some. Among 220,000 or so clones listed, about 82% were seen once. The specimen sequenced was PBMCs or T cells enriched from blood (not recorded which). The origin of the receptors is a woman in her forties or fifties who had recovered from COVID-19.

This clone was recorded only once. The genes are TRBV10-1 and TRBJ2-3; 9 nucleotides match TRBD2. Germline-derived CDR1 and CDR2 are WNHNN and SYGVQD (reference sequence). CDR3 length: 14 amino acids. V was pared by 4 bases and J by 6 bases, with 5 bases of the junction left unmatched. Written as DNA, the CDR3 is TGCGCCAGCAGTGGGCCGGGACTAGCCGATACGCAGTATTTT. It codes for CASSGPGLADTQYF.

This rearrangement joins TRBV5-1 to TRBJ2-1; 10 bases are shared with TRBD1. Germline lookup yields CDR1 SGHRS and CDR2 YFSETQ. The CDR3 spans 17 residues. Germline trimming cut 3 bases from V and 2 bases from J; bases unmatched to any gene: 8. The CDR3, as DNA: TGCGCCAGCAGCTGGGGGACAGGGGTTCCCACCTACAATGAGCAGTTCTTC. Protein sequence: CASSWGTGVPTYNEQFF. The full variable domain, in which reference TRBV5-1 and TRBJ2-1 provide the parts outside the CDR3, is KAGVTQTPRYLIKTRGQQVTLSCSPISGHRSVSWYQQTPGQGLQFLFEYFSETQRNKGNFPGRFSGRQFSNSRSEMNVSTLELGDSALYLCASSWGTGVPTYNEQFFGPGTRLTVL.

The chain recombines TRBV5-4 with TRBJ1-2; TRBD1 matches 9 bases. The CDR3 is 15 residues long. V lost 4 bases and J lost 4; bases outside the gene matches: 8. CDR1 and CDR2 (germline): SGHNT, YYREEE (reference sequence). The CDR3 DNA sequence: TGTGCCAGCAGCCCGGGGGGACAGGGAAGCTATGGCTACACCTTC. Residues: CASSPGGQGSYGYTF.

This clone was counted a few times. The CDR3 loop is CASSSGQGEGYTF. The CDR3 nucleotides are TGTGCCAGCAGCTCCGGACAGGGCGAGGGCTACACCTTC. The J gene is TRBJ1-2, the V gene TRBV5-5; 8 bases are shared with TRBD1. Germline values: CDR1 SGHKS, CDR2 YYEKEE (reference sequence). After removal of 3 bases from V and 8 bases from J, the junction contained 6 bases not matched to a gene. The CDR3 spans 13 residues. Full variable domain (remainder filled in from reference TRBV5-5 and TRBJ1-2): DAGVTQSPTHLIKTRGQQVTLRCSPISGHKSVSWYQQVLGQGPQFIFQYYEKEERGRGNFPDRFSARQFPNYSSELNVNALLLGDSALYLCASSSGQGEGYTFGSGTRLTVV.

This clone was counted a few times. The gene calls are TRBV5-6 and TRBJ2-7; 7 bases agree with TRBD1. Germline V gene sequence: CDR1 SGHDT, CDR2 YYEEEE. Unmatched junction bases numbered 8, after V lost 5 bases and J lost 0 bases. The CDR3 is 15 amino acids. CDR3 sequence reads: CASSLEWDSSYEQYF. CDR3 in DNA: TGTGCCAGCAGTTTAGAGTGGGACAGCTCCTACGAGCAGTACTTC.

The chain uses TRBV14 and TRBJ1-2; D unclear. The germline gives CDR1 SGHDN, CDR2 FVKESK. The CDR3 covers 16 residues. V lost 4 bases to trimming and J lost 5 bases, with 20 bases between them. The CDR3 DNA sequence: TGTGCCAGCAGCCTCGCTGGGCCGCCGATTTATTATGGCTACACCTTC. This translates into CASSLAGPPIYYGYTF.

J is TRBJ2-4 and V is TRBV11-3; 7 nucleotides match TRBD1. With 2 bases clipped from V and 6 bases from J, the junction kept 4 bases outside the gene matches. The CDR3 consists of 14 residues. From germline, CDR1 is SGHNT and CDR2 YENEEA. Written as DNA, the CDR3 is TGTGCCAGCAGCTTATCGGGACAGCCAAACATTCAGTACTTC. This encodes CASSLSGQPNIQYF.

The chain joins TRBV11-2 to TRBJ2-1; 8 bases line up with TRBD2. The germline V gene encodes CDR1 SGHAT and CDR2 FQNNGV. Losses at the gene ends were 5 bases for V and 4 bases for J; bases not matched to a gene: 10. The CDR3 length is 16 residues. The CDR3 spells CASSPLTGGGYNEQFF. CDR3 DNA sequence: TGTGCCAGCAGCCCGCTAACGGGAGGGGGTTACAATGAGCAGTTCTTC.

The chain employs TRBV18 and TRBJ1-3; D is possibly TRBD1 (6 bases). V was shortened by 5 bases and J by 0 bases, with 14 bases between the two germline ends. In germline, CDR1 is KGHSH, CDR2 LQKENI. The CDR3 sequence is 16 residues long. CDR3 amino acids: CASSTLDRSSGNTIYF. The CDR3 coding sequence is TGTGCCAGCTCAACCCTCGACAGGAGCTCTGGAAACACCATATATTTT.

On this clone itself: The sample carries other DNA sequences with the same CDR3. V usage is TRBV2 and J usage is TRBJ1-1, with D maybe TRBD1 (5 bases). V lost 6 bases, J lost 0 bases, and 8 bases lay in between. Germline-derived CDR1 and CDR2 are SNHLY and FYNNEI. The CDR3 runs 13 residues. The CDR3 spells CASSRVMNTEAFF. In DNA, the CDR3 is TGTGCCAGCAGCAGGGTTATGAACACTGAAGCTTTCTTT.

V gene TRBV5-1 combines with J gene TRBJ1-1, with 10 nucleotides matching TRBD1. With 4 bases clipped from V and 5 bases from J, the junction kept 8 bases outside the gene matches. Per germline, CDR1 SGHRS and CDR2 YFSETQ. CDR3 length: 15 amino acids. CDR3 coding DNA: TGCGCCAGCAGCACAAGACAGGGGGCGCGGACTGAAGCTTTCTTT. Translation: CASSTRQGARTEAFF.

This chain links TRBV3-1 (or the pseudogene TRBV3-2) with TRBJ2-7; 7 nucleotides align to TRBD1. The ends lost 0 bases at V and 4 bases at J; junction bases unmatched: 9. Germline lookup yields CDR1 LGHDT and CDR2 YNNKEL (reference sequence). The CDR3 sequence is 16 residues long. CDR3 region: CASSQDTQGLGYEQYF. The CDR3 DNA sequence: TGTGCCAGCAGCCAAGATACACAGGGGCTGGGTTACGAGCAGTACTTC.

This clone was seen a single time. This chain joins TRBV7-9 and TRBJ1-2; maybe TRBD1 (5 bases). The CDR3 totals 14 residues. V lost 4 bases and J lost 3, with 12 bases in between. Germline CDR1 reads SEHNR; CDR2 reads FQNEAQ (reference sequence). The CDR3 sequence: CASSYLPRDYGYTF. CDR3 nucleotide sequence: TGTGCCAGCAGCTACCTTCCCAGGGACTATGGCTACACCTTC.

The CDR3 DNA sequence: TGTGCCAGCAGTGATATACTAGCGCTCTACAATGAGCAGTTCTTC. Protein: CASSDILALYNEQFF. The rearrangement joins TRBV2 to TRBJ2-1, with 7 nucleotides matching TRBD2. In germline, CDR1 is SNHLY, CDR2 FYNNEI. The trim removed 3 bases at V and 3 bases at J, leaving 5 bases unmatched. This CDR3 region has 15 residues.

This chain links TRBV4-1 with TRBJ1-1; no clear D. V was cut by 0 bases and J by 5 bases, with 10 bases left in between. This CDR3 contains 14 residues. Germline CDR1 is MGHRA and CDR2 is YSYEKL. CDR3 amino acids: CASSQDAVATEAFF. The CDR3, as DNA: TGCGCCAGCAGCCAAGATGCGGTGGCGACTGAAGCTTTCTTT.

V and J are TRBV20-1 and TRBJ2-2, with unresolved D. The germline gives CDR1 DFQATT, CDR2 SNEGSKA (reference sequence). The germline V and J ends were trimmed by 3 bases and 8 bases, with 7 bases remaining between them. There are 11 residues in the CDR3. CDR3 sequence: CSASPQGELFF. The CDR3 DNA reads TGCAGTGCTAGCCCTCAGGGGGAGCTGTTTTTT.

The chain recombines TRBV7-2 with TRBJ2-7, with 8 bases identical to TRBD1. V lost 4 bases, J lost 6 bases, and 5 bases stayed unmatched. The CDR3 has 13 residues. Germline assignment: CDR1 SGHTA and CDR2 FQGNSA. The CDR3 nucleotides read TGTGCCAGCAGCTCAGGGGGCCATGGCGAGCAGTACTTC. Translation: CASSSGGHGEQYF.

The gene calls are TRBV5-1 and TRBJ2-4, with 8 bases that match TRBD1. This CDR3 has 15 residues. V was clipped by 3 bases and J by 5 bases; unmatched bases: 7. Germline V gene data show CDR1 as SGHRS and CDR2 as YFSETQ. The CDR3 sequence: CASSWTSGGQNIQYF. CDR3 bases: TGCGCCAGCAGCTGGACCTCAGGGGGCCAAAACATTCAGTACTTC.

This clone has a handful of counts. The rearrangement uses TRBV27 and TRBJ1-2, with 7 positions matching TRBD1. This CDR3 comprises 16 residues. The V segment lost 0 bases and the J segment 8 bases; nucleotides outside the gene matches: 12. Germline CDR1 reads MNHEY; CDR2 reads SMNVEV (reference sequence). CDR3 sequence (DNA): TGTGCCAGCAGTTTATCAGGCAGGGGGACCCTTTCCGGCTACACCTTC. Translation: CASSLSGRGTLSGYTF.

This clone was recorded a few times. J is TRBJ2-7 and V is TRBV28; tentatively, D is TRBD1 (6 bases). The CDR3 length is 16 residues. CDR1 and CDR2 from the germline V gene are MDHEN and SYDVKM. Trimming stripped 6 bases from V and 2 bases from J, with 20 bases between. The CDR3: CASSPVTGIIAYEQYF. The DNA for the CDR3 is TGTGCCAGCAGCCCTGTGACAGGCATTATTGCCTACGAGCAGTACTTC.

This chain uses TRBV9 with TRBJ2-1; 8 positions match TRBD2. This CDR3 has 15 amino acids. Germline trimming cut 4 bases from V and 3 bases from J; bases unmatched to any gene: 6. The germline CDR1 and CDR2 sequences are SGDLS and YYNGEE. CDR3 coding DNA: TGTGCCAGCAGCCCCGGACTAGCAGGCTACAATGAGCAGTTCTTC. Its translation: CASSPGLAGYNEQFF.

The J gene is TRBJ2-3, the V gene TRBV18; 10 bases agree with TRBD2. The germline gives CDR1 KGHSH, CDR2 LQKENI. The J segment lost 0 bases and the V segment lost 5 bases, leaving 11 bases of the junction unmatched. The length of the CDR3 is 18 residues. The CDR3 loop is CASSFSSGGKRSTDTQYF. CDR3 sequence (DNA): TGTGCCAGCTCATTCTCTAGCGGGGGTAAACGGAGCACAGATACGCAGTATTTT.

The chain links TRBV4-1 to TRBJ2-3; 15 positions agree with TRBD2. Losses at the gene ends were 5 bases for V and 6 bases for J; bases not matched to a gene: 6. Germline loops: CDR1 MGHRA, CDR2 YSYEKL. The CDR3 extends over 16 amino acids. The CDR3 DNA is TGCGCCAGCAGCAAGGGACTAGCGGGGGGTGGGGATACGCAGTATTTT. Translating gives CASSKGLAGGGDTQYF.

The genes are TRBV7-2 and TRBJ1-4, with TRBD1 matching 7 bases. CDR1 is SGHTA, CDR2 FQGNSA, per germline. The junction had 6 bases not matched to a gene; V was cut back by 5 bases and J by 0 bases. This CDR3 spans 16 amino acids. The CDR3 region has the DNA TGTGCCAGCAGCCTTCAACAGGGGACAACTAATGAAAAACTGTTTTTT. This sequence encodes CASSLQQGTTNEKLFF. The full variable domain, with the rest looked up from reference TRBV7-2 and TRBJ1-4, is GAGVSQSPSNKVTEKGKDVELRCDPISGHTALYWYRQSLGQGLEFLIYFQGNSAPDKSGLPSDRFSAERTGGSVSTLTIQRTQQEDSAVYLCASSLQQGTTNEKLFFGSGTQLSVL.

The genes are TRBV5-1 and TRBJ2-7, with TRBD1 matching over 9 bases. Germline V gene lookup returns CDR1 SGHRS and CDR2 YFSETQ. Trimming at V came to 0 bases and at J to 1 base, leaving 5 bases not matched to a gene. The CDR3 is 16 amino acids. The DNA of the CDR3 is TGCGCCAGCAGCTTGGAGACAGGGGGAACATCCTACGAGCAGTACTTC. As protein: CASSLETGGTSYEQYF.

The V and J genes are TRBV30 and TRBJ1-2; TRBD1 aligns across 7 bases. J gave up 4 bases and V 0 bases, and 5 bases lay outside the gene matches. Germline V gene sequence: CDR1 GTSNPN, CDR2 SVGIG (reference sequence). The CDR3 spans 14 residues. This chain's CDR3 is CAWSVNRDSYGYTF. As DNA, the CDR3 is TGTGCCTGGAGTGTAAACCGGGACAGCTATGGCTACACCTTC.

The genes are TRBV4-3 and TRBJ1-1; D remains unclear. Deletions cut 5 bases from V and 3 bases from J, with 10 bases between. The CDR3 length is 13 residues. Germline CDR1 is LGHNA and CDR2 is YSLEER. The CDR3 bases are TGCGCCAGCAGCACAAATCGGGACACTGAAGCTTTCTTT. This encodes CASSTNRDTEAFF.